This T cell receptor (beta chain) was sequenced during a study of blood T cell repertoires in COVID-19. Looking at the study overall: Donors in the United States, Italy and Spain gave samples during acute or convalescent COVID-19. T cells, B-cell-depleted T cells, or PBMCs supplied cDNA or gDNA.

Authors' processing steps: Estimation of nucleated cell counts relied on the amplification of reference gene primers. Only in-frame clones appear in the TCRdb table, and some are missing; sequencing was by immunoSEQ multiplex PCR. V, J and clone size are those of that table, while D and trimming were read from the DNA. This table holds around 190,000 clones, roughly 85% found once. This clone was seen a handful of times. There are 17 residues in the CDR3. V shed 4 bases and J 6 bases; nucleotides not matched to a gene: 13. The germline CDR1 and CDR2 sequences are LNHDA and SQIVND (reference sequence).

Sample: peripheral blood. The gene calls are TRBV19 and TRBJ2-1, with TRBD2 matching over 9 bases. This TCR was recovered from a man aged 50 to 59 with active or convalescent COVID-19. CDR3: CASSTPGLAGEVNEQFF. CDR3 DNA: TGTGCCAGTAGTACCCCTGGGTTAGCGGGAGAAGTCAATGAGCAGTTCTTC. The complete variable domain, with remaining parts taken from reference TRBV19 and TRBJ2-1, reads DGGITQSPKYLFRKEGQNVTLSCEQNLNHDAMYWYRQDPGQGLRLIYYSQIVNDFQKGDIAEGYSVSREKKESFPLTVTSAQKNPTAFYLCASSTPGLAGEVNEQFFGPGTRLTVL.